This T cell receptor (beta chain) was profiled in a study of blood T cell repertoires in COVID-19. Whole-study context: PBMCs, B-cell-depleted T cells, or T cells were the source of the cDNA or gDNA that made up the material.

The V gene end was trimmed by 4 bases and the J gene end by 6 bases; junction bases not matched to a gene: 9. The CDR3 loop spans 14 amino acids. CDR1 and CDR2 (germline): LNHDA, SQIVND (reference sequence). Profiling relied on immunoSEQ multiplex PCR, and the TCRdb table lists in-frame clones only, not all of them. The sample consists of around 480,000 clones, 87% of them appearing once. This clone was detected a few times. V is TRBV19 and J is TRBJ2-7, with 7 bases aligning to TRBD2. The clonotype comes from a woman under 30 who had recovered from COVID-19. Material for sequencing was PBMCs or T cells enriched from blood (not recorded which). The CDR3 sequence is CASSKTLRGGEQYF. CDR3 in DNA: TGTGCCAGTAGTAAAACCCTCCGCGGGGGCGAGCAGTACTTC.